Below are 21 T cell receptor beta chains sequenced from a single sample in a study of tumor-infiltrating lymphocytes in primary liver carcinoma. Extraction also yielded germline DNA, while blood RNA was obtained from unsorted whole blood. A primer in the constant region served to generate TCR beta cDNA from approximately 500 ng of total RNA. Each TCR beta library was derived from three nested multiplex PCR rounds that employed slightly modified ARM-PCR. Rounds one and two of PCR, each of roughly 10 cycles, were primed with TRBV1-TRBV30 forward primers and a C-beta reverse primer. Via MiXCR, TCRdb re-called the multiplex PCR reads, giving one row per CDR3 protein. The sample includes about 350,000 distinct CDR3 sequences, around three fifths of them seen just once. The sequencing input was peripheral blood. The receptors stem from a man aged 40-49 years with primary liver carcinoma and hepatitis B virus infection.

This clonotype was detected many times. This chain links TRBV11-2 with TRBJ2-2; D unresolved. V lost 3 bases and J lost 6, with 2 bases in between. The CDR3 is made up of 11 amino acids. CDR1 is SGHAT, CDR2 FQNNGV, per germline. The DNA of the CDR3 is TGTGCCAGCAGCTTCGCCGGGGAGCTGTTTTTT. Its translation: CASSFAGELFF. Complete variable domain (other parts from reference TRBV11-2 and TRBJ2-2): EAGVAQSPRYKIIEKRQSVAFWCNPISGHATLYWYQQILGQGPKLLIQFQNNGVVDDSQLPKDRFSAERLKGVDSTLKIQPAKLEDSAVYLCASSFAGELFFGEGSRLTVL.

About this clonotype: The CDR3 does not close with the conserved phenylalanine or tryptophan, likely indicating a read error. The CDR3 protein is CASSINRDTEAFI. As DNA, the CDR3 is TGTGCCAGCAGCATCAACAGGGACACTGAAGCTTTCATT. The V and J genes are TRBV11-2 and TRBJ1-1, with D perhaps TRBD1 (6 bases). The length of the CDR3 is 13 residues. Deletions cut 5 bases from V and 3 bases from J, with 10 bases between. Per the germline V gene, CDR1 is SGHAT and CDR2 is FQNNGV.

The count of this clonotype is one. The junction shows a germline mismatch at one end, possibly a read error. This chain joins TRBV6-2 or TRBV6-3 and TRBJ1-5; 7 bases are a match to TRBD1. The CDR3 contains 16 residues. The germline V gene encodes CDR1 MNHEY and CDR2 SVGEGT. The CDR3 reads CGSSYWGRGTYQPQHF. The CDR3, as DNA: TGTGGCAGCAGTTACTGGGGCAGGGGGACGTATCAGCCCCAGCATTTT.

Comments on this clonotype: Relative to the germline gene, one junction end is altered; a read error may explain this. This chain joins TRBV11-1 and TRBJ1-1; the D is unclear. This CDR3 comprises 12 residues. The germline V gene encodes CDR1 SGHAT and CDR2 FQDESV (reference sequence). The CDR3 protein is CPSSTPGTAAIF. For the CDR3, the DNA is TGTCCCAGCAGCACCCCTGGCACTGCCGCTATCTTT.

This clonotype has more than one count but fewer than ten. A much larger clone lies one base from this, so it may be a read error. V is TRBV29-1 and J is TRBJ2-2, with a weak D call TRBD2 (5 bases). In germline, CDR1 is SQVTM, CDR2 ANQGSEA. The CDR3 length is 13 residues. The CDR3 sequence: CSVGLAATGELLF. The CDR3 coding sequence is TGCAGCGTTGGGCTAGCTGCCACCGGGGAGCTGCTTTTT.

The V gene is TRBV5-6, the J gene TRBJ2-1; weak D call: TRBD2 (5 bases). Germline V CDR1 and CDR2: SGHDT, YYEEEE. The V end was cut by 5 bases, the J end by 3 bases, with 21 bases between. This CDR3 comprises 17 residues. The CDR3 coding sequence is TGTGCCAGCAGACCAATCATGAGGGAGAACCTCTACAATGAGCAGTTCTTC. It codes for CASRPIMRENLYNEQFF.

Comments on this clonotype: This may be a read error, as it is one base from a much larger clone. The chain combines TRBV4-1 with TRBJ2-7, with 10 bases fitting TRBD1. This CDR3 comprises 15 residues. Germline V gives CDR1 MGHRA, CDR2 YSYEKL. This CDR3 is CASSTRQGASYEKYF. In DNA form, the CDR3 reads TGCGCCAGCAGCACTCGACAGGGGGCTTCCTACGAGAAGTACTTC.

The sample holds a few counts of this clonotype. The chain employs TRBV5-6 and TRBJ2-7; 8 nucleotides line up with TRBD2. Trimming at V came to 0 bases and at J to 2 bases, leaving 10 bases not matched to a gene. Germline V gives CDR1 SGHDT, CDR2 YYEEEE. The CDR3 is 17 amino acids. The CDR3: CASSLVLAGEGTYEQYF. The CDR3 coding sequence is TGTGCCAGCAGCTTGGTGCTAGCGGGTGAAGGAACCTACGAGCAGTACTTC.

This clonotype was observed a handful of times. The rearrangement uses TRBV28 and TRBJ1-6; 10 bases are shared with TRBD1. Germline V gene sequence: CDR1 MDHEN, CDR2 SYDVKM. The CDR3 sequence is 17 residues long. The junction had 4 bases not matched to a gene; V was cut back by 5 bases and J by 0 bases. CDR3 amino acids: CASSPRQGASYNSPLHF. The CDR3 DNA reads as TGTGCCAGCAGTCCGCGACAGGGGGCCTCCTATAATTCACCCCTCCACTTT.

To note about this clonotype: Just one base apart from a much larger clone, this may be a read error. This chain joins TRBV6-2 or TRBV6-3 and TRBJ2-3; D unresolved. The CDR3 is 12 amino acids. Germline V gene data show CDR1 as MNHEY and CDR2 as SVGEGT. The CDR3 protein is CASRSGADTKYF. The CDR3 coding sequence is TGTGCCAGCAGGAGTGGTGCAGATACGAAGTATTTT.

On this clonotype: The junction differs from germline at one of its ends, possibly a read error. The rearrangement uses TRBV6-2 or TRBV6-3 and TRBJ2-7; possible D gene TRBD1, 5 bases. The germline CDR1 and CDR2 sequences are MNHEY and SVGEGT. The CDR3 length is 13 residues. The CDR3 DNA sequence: TGTGCTAGCACCAAGGACATGGGCTACGAGCAGTACTTC. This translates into CASTKDMGYEQYF.

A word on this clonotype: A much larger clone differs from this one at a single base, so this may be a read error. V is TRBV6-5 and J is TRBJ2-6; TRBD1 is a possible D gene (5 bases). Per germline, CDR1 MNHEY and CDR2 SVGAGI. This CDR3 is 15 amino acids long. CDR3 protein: CASSSQSSGANILTF. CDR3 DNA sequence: TGTGCCAGCAGCTCCCAGAGCTCTGGGGCCAACATCCTGACTTTC.

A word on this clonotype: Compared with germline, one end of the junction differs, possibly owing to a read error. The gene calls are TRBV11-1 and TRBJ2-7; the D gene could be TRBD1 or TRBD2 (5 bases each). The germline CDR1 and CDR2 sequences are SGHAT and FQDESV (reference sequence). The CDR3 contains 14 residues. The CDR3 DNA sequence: TGTGCCAGCAGCTTAATTCAGGGATCCTACGAGCGGCACTTC. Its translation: CASSLIQGSYERHF.

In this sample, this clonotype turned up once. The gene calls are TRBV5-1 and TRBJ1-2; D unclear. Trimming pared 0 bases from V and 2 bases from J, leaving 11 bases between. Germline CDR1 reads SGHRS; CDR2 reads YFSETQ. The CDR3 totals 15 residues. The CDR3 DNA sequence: TGCGCCAGCAGCTTGGGGCATACGGAAAACTATGGCTACACCTTC. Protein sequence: CASSLGHTENYGYTF. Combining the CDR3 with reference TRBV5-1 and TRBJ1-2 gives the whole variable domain KAGVTQTPRYLIKTRGQQVTLSCSPISGHRSVSWYQQTPGQGLQFLFEYFSETQRNKGNFPGRFSGRQFSNSRSEMNVSTLELGDSALYLCASSLGHTENYGYTFGSGTRLTVV.

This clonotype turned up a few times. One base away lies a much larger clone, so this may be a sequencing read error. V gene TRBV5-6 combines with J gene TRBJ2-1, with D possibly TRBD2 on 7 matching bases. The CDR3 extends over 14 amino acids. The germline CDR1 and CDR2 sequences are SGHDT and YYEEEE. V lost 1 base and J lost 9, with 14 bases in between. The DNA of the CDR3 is TGTGCCAGCAGCTTGTATCCAAGGGGGGGTGAGCAGTTCTTC. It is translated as CASSLYPRGGEQFF.

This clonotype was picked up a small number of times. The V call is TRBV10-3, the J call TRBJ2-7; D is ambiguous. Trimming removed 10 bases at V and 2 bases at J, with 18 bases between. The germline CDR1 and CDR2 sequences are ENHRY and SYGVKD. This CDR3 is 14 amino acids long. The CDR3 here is CATINSVGTYEQYF. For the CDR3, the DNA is TGTGCCACCATAAATTCGGTGGGGACCTACGAGCAGTACTTC.

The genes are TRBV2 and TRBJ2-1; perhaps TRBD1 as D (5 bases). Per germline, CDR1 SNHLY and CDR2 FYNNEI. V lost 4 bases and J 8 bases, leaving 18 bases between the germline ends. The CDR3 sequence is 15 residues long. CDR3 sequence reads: CASSGDSAPGYEQFF. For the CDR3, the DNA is TGTGCCAGCAGTGGAGACAGTGCCCCAGGGTATGAGCAGTTCTTC.

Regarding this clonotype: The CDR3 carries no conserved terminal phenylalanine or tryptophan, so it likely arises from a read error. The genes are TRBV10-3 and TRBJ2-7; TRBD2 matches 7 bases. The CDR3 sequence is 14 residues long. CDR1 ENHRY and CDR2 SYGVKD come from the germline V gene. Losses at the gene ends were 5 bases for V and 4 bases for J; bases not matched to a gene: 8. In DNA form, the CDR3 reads TGTGCCATCAGTCCGGGACTACATAATTACGAGCAGTACCTC. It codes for CAISPGLHNYEQYL.

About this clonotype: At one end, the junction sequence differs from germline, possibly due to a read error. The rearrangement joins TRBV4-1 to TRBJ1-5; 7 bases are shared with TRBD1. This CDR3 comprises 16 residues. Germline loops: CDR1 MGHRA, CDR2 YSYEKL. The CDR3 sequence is CTSSPGQGEGMGPQHF. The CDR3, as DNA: TGCACCAGCAGTCCCGGCCAGGGGGAGGGAATGGGGCCCCAGCATTTT.

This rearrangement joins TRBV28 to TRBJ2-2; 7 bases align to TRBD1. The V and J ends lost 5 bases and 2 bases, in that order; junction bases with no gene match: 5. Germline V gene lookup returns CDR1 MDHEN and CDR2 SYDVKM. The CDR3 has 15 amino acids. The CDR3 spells CASSVGTANTGELFF. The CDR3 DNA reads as TGTGCCAGCAGTGTCGGGACAGCAAACACCGGGGAGCTGTTTTTT.

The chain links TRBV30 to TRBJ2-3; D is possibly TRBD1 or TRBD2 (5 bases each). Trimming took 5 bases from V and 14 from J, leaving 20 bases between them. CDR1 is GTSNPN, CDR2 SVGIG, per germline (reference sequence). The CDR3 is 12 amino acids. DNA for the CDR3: TGTGCCTGGCAATCACAGGAGGCTGGGAGGTATTTT. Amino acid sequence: CAWQSQEAGRYF.